The 24 T cell receptor beta chains listed next were all sequenced from one sample in a study of blood T cells in healthy people across ages. Using a J-beta primer mix together with a sample-barcoded 5' primer, a second PCR was run for 7 to 11 cycles. One entry per CDR3 protein, called by TCRdb with MiXCR from the 5' RACE reads. The table has 1.5 million to 1.8 million distinct CDR3 sequences, 35% to 45% seen once. Sequencing was carried out using blood. The receptors stem from a woman under 30 in good health.

This clonotype was counted ten times or more. One junction end does not reproduce the germline sequence, and a read error may be involved. V is TRBV3-1 and J is TRBJ2-1; D is undetermined. The CDR3 totals 13 residues. In germline, CDR1 is LGHDT, CDR2 YNNKEL (reference sequence). The DNA of the CDR3 is TGCGCCAGCAGCCGAAGTTCCTACAATGAGCAGTTCTTC. Translation gives CASSRSSYNEQFF.

This chain links TRBV19 with TRBJ2-3; the D is unclear. Germline lookup yields CDR1 LNHDA and CDR2 SQIVND (reference sequence). Trimming stripped 5 bases from V and 4 bases from J, with 13 bases between. The CDR3 contains 14 residues. As DNA, the CDR3 is TGTGCCAGTAGTGTCTACGAAGCATCAGATACGCAGTATTTT. Amino acids: CASSVYEASDTQYF.

This clonotype was seen a single time. The chain uses TRBV2 and TRBJ2-1; the match to TRBD2 covers 10 bases. Trimming at V came to 4 bases and at J to 9 bases, leaving 12 bases not matched to a gene. Per germline, CDR1 SNHLY and CDR2 FYNNEI. The CDR3 spans 16 residues. The CDR3 sequence: CASSASRLAGETEQFF. In DNA form, the CDR3 reads TGTGCCAGCAGTGCCAGTCGGCTAGCGGGAGAGACTGAGCAGTTCTTC. Full variable domain (outside the CDR3, taken from reference TRBV2 and TRBJ2-1): EPEVTQTPSHQVTQMGQEVILRCVPISNHLYFYWYRQILGQKVEFLVSFYNNEISEKSEIFDDQFSVERPDGSNFTLKIRSTKLEDSAMYFCASSASRLAGETEQFFGPGTRLTVL.

Notes on this clonotype: The junction differs from germline at one of its ends, possibly a read error. This chain joins TRBV5-5 and TRBJ2-1; maybe TRBD2 (5 bases). Germline V lookup: CDR1 SGHKS, CDR2 YYEKEE (reference sequence). The length of the CDR3 is 16 residues. The CDR3 coding sequence is TGTGTCAGCAGACCGGCTCTTAAGCGGTTCTACAATGAGCAGTTCTTC. Translating it yields CVSRPALKRFYNEQFF.

The CDR3 is CASSYFPGLAGGKDSYNEQFF. The CDR3 DNA is TGTGCCAGCAGTTACTTCCCCGGACTAGCGGGAGGGAAGGACTCCTACAATGAGCAGTTCTTC. The chain carries TRBV6-5 and TRBJ2-1, with TRBD2 identical over 15 bases. The J segment lost 0 bases and the V segment lost 1 base, leaving 10 bases of the junction unmatched. This CDR3 comprises 21 residues. Germline CDR1 and CDR2: MNHEY and SVGAGI.

Only a few counts were recorded for this clonotype. The gene calls are TRBV4-2 and TRBJ2-5; 9 nucleotides align to TRBD1. CDR1 LGHNA and CDR2 YNFKEQ come from the germline V gene. With V trimmed by 4 bases and J by 5 bases, 8 bases remained unmatched. The CDR3 totals 15 residues. The CDR3 protein is CASSPTDRGRETQYF. The DNA of the CDR3 is TGTGCCAGCAGCCCAACGGACAGGGGACGGGAGACCCAGTACTTC.

The chain combines TRBV7-6 with TRBJ2-1; D is perhaps TRBD1 (5 bases). The CDR3 has 14 amino acids. Germline-derived CDR1 and CDR2 are SGHVS and FNYEAQ. The V gene lost 2 bases and the J gene lost 7 bases, with 12 bases spanning the gap. The CDR3 loop is CASSLRVQVNEQFF. CDR3 bases: TGTGCCAGCAGCTTAAGGGTACAGGTGAATGAGCAGTTCTTC.

This clonotype turned up a few times. The chain combines TRBV20-1 with TRBJ2-1; D gene uncertain. Looked up from germline, CDR1 is DFQATT and CDR2 is SNEGSKA (reference sequence). Trimming took off 0 bases at V and 3 bases at J, with 3 bases between the two ends. This CDR3 has 12 residues. DNA of the CDR3: TGCAGTGCTAGAGACATCTACAATGAGCAGTTCTTC. Protein sequence: CSARDIYNEQFF.

The chain is built from TRBV11-2 and TRBJ2-1, with TRBD2 matching over 10 bases. The length of the CDR3 is 13 residues. Germline CDR1 and CDR2: SGHAT and FQNNGV. J gave up 10 bases and V 7 bases, and 7 bases lay outside the gene matches. As DNA, the CDR3 is TGTGCCAGCAACTCGATACTAGCGGGGGAGCAGTTCTTC. Translation gives CASNSILAGEQFF. Drawing the rest from reference TRBV11-2 and TRBJ2-1, the complete variable domain is EAGVAQSPRYKIIEKRQSVAFWCNPISGHATLYWYQQILGQGPKLLIQFQNNGVVDDSQLPKDRFSAERLKGVDSTLKIQPAKLEDSAVYLCASNSILAGEQFFGPGTRLTVL.

The gene calls are TRBV20-1 and TRBJ2-5; TRBD2 is a possible D gene (7 bases). The V gene's germline CDR1 is DFQATT and CDR2 SNEGSKA (reference sequence). V shed 5 bases and J shed 1 base, with 14 bases lying between them. The CDR3 covers 14 residues. The CDR3 loop reads CSAPAAGAQETQYF. The CDR3 nucleotides are TGCAGTGCTCCCGCGGCGGGGGCCCAAGAGACCCAGTACTTC.

This clonotype was observed a handful of times. The chain links TRBV12-3 or TRBV12-4 to TRBJ1-1; D uncertain. The CDR3 has 19 residues. V shed 4 bases and J shed 1 base, with 25 bases lying between them. Written as DNA, the CDR3 is TGTGCCAGCAGTTCACATTTTTTACGTCCCAATCAACCGAACACTGAAGCTTTCTTT. This sequence encodes CASSSHFLRPNQPNTEAFF.

Regarding this clonotype: Possible read error: a much larger clone is one base away. This sequence joins TRBV20-1 and TRBJ2-3; D unresolved. The CDR3 extends over 15 amino acids. Germline V CDR1 and CDR2: DFQATT, SNEGSKA (reference sequence). Trimming shortened V by 5 bases and J by 1 base, and 16 bases separated the two germline ends. The CDR3 sequence: CSAEYPGTGTDTQYF. The CDR3 bases are TGCAGTGCTGAGTACCCCGGAACCGGCACAGATACGCAGTATTTT.

A few counts support this clonotype. J is TRBJ2-3 and V is TRBV9; no reliable D call. The CDR3 consists of 14 residues. V was pared by 0 bases and J by 3 bases, with 8 bases between. Germline loops: CDR1 SGDLS, CDR2 YYNGEE. CDR3 region: CASSVGWGTDTQYF. In DNA, the CDR3 is TGTGCCAGCAGCGTAGGTTGGGGAACAGATACGCAGTATTTT.

This clonotype has only a few counts. The chain's CDR3 is CSTSTGKETQYF. The CDR3 nucleotides are TGCAGCACCTCGACAGGGAAGGAGACCCAGTACTTC. The V and J genes are TRBV29-1 and TRBJ2-5; 7 positions match TRBD1. The CDR3 sequence is 12 residues long. J was trimmed by 5 bases and V by 8 bases; bases with no gene match: 8. Per the germline V gene, CDR1 is SQVTM and CDR2 is ANQGSEA.

This clonotype was detected a few times. This rearrangement joins TRBV28 to TRBJ2-3; D is perhaps TRBD1 (5 bases). V dropped 4 bases and J dropped 2 bases, with 10 bases sitting between them. The CDR3 totals 14 residues. CDR1 and CDR2 from the germline V gene are MDHEN and SYDVKM. The CDR3 nucleotides are TGTGCCAGCAGTTCGACAGAAATCACAGATACGCAGTATTTT. It codes for CASSSTEITDTQYF.

The sample holds many counts of this clonotype. The CDR3 region has the DNA TGCAGTGCCTTGGCAATTGATACGCAGTATTTT. It translates to CSALAIDTQYF. V usage is TRBV20-1 and J usage is TRBJ2-3; D gene uncertain. V lost 6 bases to trimming and J lost 6 bases, with 10 bases between them. Per germline, CDR1 DFQATT and CDR2 SNEGSKA (reference sequence). The CDR3 consists of 11 residues.

The genes are TRBV27 and TRBJ1-1, with a possible D match to TRBD1 (6 bases). Germline V gene data show CDR1 as MNHEY and CDR2 as SMNVEV (reference sequence). V lost 6 bases, J lost 5 bases, and 13 bases lay in between. The CDR3 is made up of 13 amino acids. CDR3 DNA: TGTGCCAGCAGGAACGACAGGCTAACTGAAGCTTTCTTT. Translated: CASRNDRLTEAFF.

This clonotype has a handful of counts. The gene calls are TRBV28 and TRBJ2-7, with D possibly being TRBD1 (6 bases). From germline, CDR1 is MDHEN and CDR2 SYDVKM. The V and J ends lost 5 bases and 3 bases respectively, with 17 bases between them. This CDR3 comprises 15 residues. The CDR3 coding sequence is TGTGCCAGCAGTCCAACCGGGACACGAGGCTACGAGCAGTACTTC. The encoded protein is CASSPTGTRGYEQYF.

The V gene is TRBV2, the J gene TRBJ2-7; TRBD2 matches at 8 bases. CDR1 and CDR2 from the germline V gene are SNHLY and FYNNEI. Losses at the gene ends were 4 bases for V and 3 bases for J; bases not matched to a gene: 11. There are 16 residues in the CDR3. The CDR3: CASSADMGLEGYEQYF. The CDR3 DNA reads as TGTGCCAGCAGTGCGGATATGGGACTAGAGGGCTACGAGCAGTACTTC.

V gene TRBV20-1 combines with J gene TRBJ2-7; 7 bases are shared with TRBD2. V was clipped by 6 bases and J by 3 bases; unmatched bases: 11. The CDR3 runs to 14 residues. CDR1 and CDR2 (germline): DFQATT, SNEGSKA (reference sequence). CDR3 loop: CSAPRAGKVYEQYF. In DNA, the CDR3 is TGCAGTGCGCCCCGAGCGGGGAAAGTCTACGAGCAGTACTTC.

The chain uses TRBV6-5 and TRBJ1-5, with a possible D match to TRBD1 (6 bases). The germline gives CDR1 MNHEY, CDR2 SVGAGI. CDR3 length equals 13 residues. V was cut by 5 bases and J by 7 bases, with 12 bases left in between. For the CDR3, the DNA is TGTGCCAGCAGTACGGACAGATCCCAGCCCCAGCATTTT. Translated, it gives CASSTDRSQPQHF.

This clonotype was picked up one time. The chain recombines TRBV20-1 with TRBJ2-3, with 11 bases lining up with TRBD2. Germline values: CDR1 DFQATT, CDR2 SNEGSKA (reference sequence). This CDR3 contains 16 residues. Trimming at V came to 3 bases and at J to 4 bases, leaving 9 bases not matched to a gene. Here the CDR3 reads CSASRVAGGLSDTQYF. The CDR3 nucleotides read TGCAGTGCTAGTAGAGTAGCGGGGGGGCTTTCAGATACGCAGTATTTT.

The chain has TRBV20-1 and TRBJ1-2; 8 bases fit TRBD1. This CDR3 is built from 16 residues. Germline V gene data show CDR1 as DFQATT and CDR2 as SNEGSKA (reference sequence). Germline trimming cut 5 bases from V and 6 bases from J; bases unmatched to any gene: 17. The CDR3 DNA sequence: TGCAGTGCTCCTAGACAGGGGAGCCCAAAATTCCATGGCTACACCTTC. Translating gives CSAPRQGSPKFHGYTF.

About this clonotype itself: The junction shows a germline mismatch at one end, possibly a read error. The chain recombines TRBV9 with TRBJ2-6, with D possibly TRBD1 on 7 matching bases. CDR1 SGDLS and CDR2 YYNGEE come from the germline V gene. This CDR3 region has 16 residues. The CDR3 bases are TGTGTCAGCAGCGTATCAGGGGGGAGTGGGGCCAACGTCCTGACTTTC. Translating gives CVSSVSGGSGANVLTF.